The text below deals with one TCR beta chain. This CDR3 contains 17 residues. With V trimmed by 2 bases and J by 5 bases, 11 bases remained unmatched. Germline assignment: CDR1 MGHRA and CDR2 YSYEKL. The data stem from a study of blood T cell repertoires in COVID-19. Study background: Spain, Italy and the United States supplied samples that represented acute and convalescent COVID-19. From T cells, B-cell-depleted T cells, or PBMCs came the material, which was cDNA or gDNA.

In the study's own analysis: How many nucleated cells were present was estimated from reference gene primer amplification. Libraries were prepared by immunoSEQ multiplex PCR; TCRdb keeps only in-frame clonotypes and omits some of them. V and J calls and clone size are those listed in that table; D and trimming were worked out from the DNA. The table lists a few hundred thousand clones, roughly 87% of them singletons. The source of this sequence is a young man with active or convalescent COVID-19. The V call is TRBV4-1, the J call TRBJ1-2; 10 bases line up with TRBD1. Sequencing input: peripheral blood. CDR3 sequence: CASSQSPGTGVRYGYTF. CDR3 in DNA: TGCGCCAGCAGCCAATCACCCGGGACAGGGGTTCGATATGGCTACACCTTC.